This T cell receptor beta chain is drawn from a study of long-term antiretroviral therapy in people with HIV. Overall study findings and caveats: Blood sampling spanned 2004 to 2017, possibly under older ART regimens. Within the repertoire, clones expanded before ART were dominant at all time points. ART preceded a rise in diversity that nonetheless stayed lower than in transplant donor controls.

Notes on this clone: What it binds is not known.

Researchers ran immunoSEQ v3.0 at survey level. The method was immunoSEQ multiplex PCR; TCRdb's version includes in-frame clones alone and lacks a portion of them. The profile covers about 34,000 clones, with 70% to 80% appearing a single time and approximately 3% taken by the ten largest. The CDR3 extends over 13 amino acids. Germline V gene sequence: CDR1 MNHEY, CDR2 SVGAGI. V lost 2 bases to trimming and J lost 4 bases, with 9 bases between them. This chain joins TRBV6-5 and TRBJ2-7; TRBD2 is a possible D gene (5 bases). This receptor was obtained from a man between 18 and 29 years old with HIV. Sequencing was performed on unsorted PBMCs, taken 1.9 years after starting antiretroviral therapy. The chain's CDR3 is CASSYSGDYEQYF. For the CDR3, the DNA is TGTGCCAGCAGTTACAGCGGAGATTACGAGCAGTACTTC.